Below are 25 T cell receptor beta chains sequenced from a single sample in a study of cytomegalovirus exposure and HLA in healthy donors. Vbeta (60) and Jbeta (13) primers were used in the PCR. Clones were read by immunoSEQ multiplex PCR, and TCRdb kept only the in-frame ones, dropping some. The data show about 210,000 clones, and the top ten clones hold under 1%. The sequenced material came from PBMCs. Receptor source: a woman aged 25-40 years in good health and CMV-seropositive.

V and J are TRBV10-1 and TRBJ2-5, with no clear D. Germline V gene sequence: CDR1 WNHNN, CDR2 SYGVQD (reference sequence). Between the trimmed V and J ends, which lost 6 bases and 4 bases, there was a span of 9 bases. This CDR3 has 12 residues. This CDR3 reads CASSLTGETQYF. CDR3 nucleotide sequence: TGCGCCAGCAGCCTGACTGGAGAGACCCAGTACTTC.

This rearrangement joins TRBV2 to TRBJ2-5, with D uncertain. The germline CDR1 and CDR2 sequences are SNHLY and FYNNEI. CDR3 length: 14 residues. Trimming took 7 bases from V and 2 from J, leaving 14 bases between them. The CDR3 sequence: CASTQEAAQETQYF. The CDR3 DNA follows: TGTGCCAGCACCCAAGAGGCAGCACAAGAGACCCAGTACTTC. Filled out from reference TRBV2 and TRBJ2-5, the complete variable domain reads EPEVTQTPSHQVTQMGQEVILRCVPISNHLYFYWYRQILGQKVEFLVSFYNNEISEKSEIFDDQFSVERPDGSNFTLKIRSTKLEDSAMYFCASTQEAAQETQYFGPGTRLLVL.

The CDR3 DNA is TGTGCCAGCAGCGGGGGCACAGGGTTGGGCACTGAAGCTTTCTTT. Translated, it gives CASSGGTGLGTEAFF. V usage is TRBV5-4 and J usage is TRBJ1-1, with D perhaps TRBD1 (6 bases). CDR1 is SGHNT and CDR2 is YYREEE in the germline V gene (reference sequence). Trimming removed 4 bases at V and 4 bases at J, with 17 bases between. This CDR3 spans 15 amino acids.

The chain recombines TRBV5-1 with TRBJ2-4; TRBD1 might be the D (5 bases). CDR3 length: 14 amino acids. V lost 0 bases, J lost 6 bases, and 10 bases lay in between. The germline V gene has CDR1 SGHRS and CDR2 YFSETQ. The DNA for the CDR3 is TGCGCCAGCAGCTTGGAACAGGCGACAAACATTCAGTACTTC. It yields the protein CASSLEQATNIQYF.

This chain links TRBV27 with TRBJ1-5; 8 positions agree with TRBD1. The V segment lost 6 bases and the J segment 1 base; nucleotides outside the gene matches: 5. The CDR3 is made up of 15 amino acids. CDR1 and CDR2 from the germline V gene are MNHEY and SMNVEV (reference sequence). The CDR3 coding sequence is TGTGCCAGCAGCAAGAACAGGGGGAGCAATCAGCCCCAGCATTTT. It is translated as CASSKNRGSNQPQHF.

The genes are TRBV11-2 and TRBJ2-7, with D possibly matching TRBD1 (6 bases). The CDR3 runs to 17 residues. V lost 1 base to trimming and J lost 6 bases, with 22 bases between them. Per the germline V gene, CDR1 is SGHAT and CDR2 is FQNNGV. CDR3 sequence (DNA): TGTGCCAGCAGCTTAGTGATTTGGCCGACATCACAGGGCGAGCAGTACTTC. Translation gives CASSLVIWPTSQGEQYF.

This chain links TRBV11-3 with TRBJ1-6; tentatively, D is TRBD1 (6 bases). Germline assignment: CDR1 SGHNT and CDR2 YENEEA. The CDR3 runs 12 residues. Trimming removed 5 bases from V and 7 bases from J, with 6 bases in between. This CDR3 reads CASSQGNSPLHF. The CDR3 DNA reads TGTGCCAGCAGCCAGGGGAATTCACCCCTCCACTTT.

The J gene is TRBJ1-3, the V gene TRBV18; unclear D gene. The germline CDR1 and CDR2 sequences are KGHSH and LQKENI. V was trimmed by 1 base and J by 0 bases, leaving 10 bases between them. The CDR3 has 16 residues. CDR3 in DNA: TGTGCCAGCTCACCACGAGCGGCGAACTCTGGAAACACCATATATTTT. Translating gives CASSPRAANSGNTIYF.

The chain combines TRBV6-1 with TRBJ2-2; D possibly corresponds to TRBD2 (6 bases). There are 14 residues in the CDR3. CDR1 MNHNS and CDR2 SASEGT come from the germline V gene. The ends were cut back, 2 bases at V and 4 bases at J, with 8 bases in the middle. CDR3 in amino acids: CASSEPGGTGELFF. CDR3 nucleotide sequence: TGTGCCAGCAGTGAACCCGGGGGCACCGGGGAGCTGTTTTTT.

The chain recombines TRBV7-9 with TRBJ2-3, with D maybe TRBD2 (6 bases). The CDR3 loop spans 12 amino acids. Germline CDR1 is SEHNR and CDR2 is FQNEAQ (reference sequence). The ends were cut back, 6 bases at V and 4 bases at J, with 8 bases in the middle. This CDR3 reads CASRASADTQYF. CDR3 nucleotides: TGTGCCAGCAGAGCTAGCGCAGATACGCAGTATTTT.

Of note for this clone: The junction does not match germline at one end; this may be a read error. CDR3 coding DNA: TGCAGCGTTGGCCTTAGGGTAGCGGGGTCCTCCGAGCAGTACTTC. Protein: CSVGLRVAGSSEQYF. The V call is TRBV29-1, the J call TRBJ2-7; 8 nucleotides agree with TRBD2. Germline-derived CDR1 and CDR2 are SQVTM and ANQGSEA. The CDR3 is 15 amino acids.

The chain carries TRBV27 and TRBJ1-1; 7 bases are a match to TRBD1. This CDR3 contains 12 residues. Per germline, CDR1 MNHEY and CDR2 SMNVEV (reference sequence). With V trimmed by 9 bases and J by 8 bases, 9 bases remained unmatched. CDR3 region: CASSQGGNEAFF. DNA for the CDR3: TGTGCCAGTTCCCAGGGGGGCAACGAAGCTTTCTTT.

The rearrangement uses TRBV25-1 and TRBJ1-3, with 7 bases aligning to TRBD1. CDR1 MGHDK and CDR2 SYGVNS come from the germline V gene. CDR3 length: 15 amino acids. Losses at the gene ends were 7 bases for V and 3 bases for J; bases not matched to a gene: 9. In DNA, the CDR3 is TGTGCCAGCACTAGAGGGGGCGTGGGTGGAAACACCATATATTTT. The encoded protein is CASTRGGVGGNTIYF.

This sequence joins TRBV5-1 and TRBJ2-7, with 9 bases that match TRBD1. CDR1 is SGHRS and CDR2 is YFSETQ in the germline V gene. This CDR3 contains 16 residues. V gave up 4 bases and J gave up 3 bases; unmatched junction bases: 11. DNA for the CDR3: TGCGCCAGCAGCCCCACTCTAATGACAGGGGGCTACGAGCAGTACTTC. This sequence encodes CASSPTLMTGGYEQYF.

V and J are TRBV18 and TRBJ1-1; a weak D match, TRBD1 (6 bases). CDR3 length equals 16 residues. The V end lost 3 bases, the J end lost 1 base, and 15 bases lay between the germline ends. Germline CDR1 and CDR2: KGHSH and LQKENI. The CDR3 bases are TGTGCCAGCTCACCTGCGGGGGCCGTCGGGAACACTGAAGCTTTCTTT. As protein: CASSPAGAVGNTEAFF. Filled out from reference TRBV18 and TRBJ1-1, the complete variable domain reads NAGVMQNPRHLVRRRGQEARLRCSPMKGHSHVYWYRQLPEEGLKFMVYLQKENIIDESGMPKERFSAEFPKEGPSILRIQQVVRGDSAAYFCASSPAGAVGNTEAFFGQGTRLTVV.

The rearrangement uses TRBV6-1 and TRBJ2-1, with TRBD1 matching 8 bases. The germline CDR1 and CDR2 sequences are MNHNS and SASEGT. V was clipped by 4 bases and J by 10 bases; unmatched bases: 3. The CDR3 contains 12 residues. CDR3 residues: CASSARTGEQFF. The CDR3 coding sequence is TGTGCCAGCAGTGCACGGACAGGGGAGCAGTTCTTC.

The chain employs TRBV5-1 and TRBJ1-2; D is possibly TRBD1 (5 bases). The V end was cut by 0 bases, the J end by 7 bases, with 22 bases between. The V gene's germline CDR1 is SGHRS and CDR2 YFSETQ. The CDR3 totals 17 residues. The CDR3, as DNA: TGCGCCAGCAGCTTGGATCGATCAGGGTCAGGGCAGGGTGGCTACACCTTC. This gives the protein CASSLDRSGSGQGGYTF.

This rearrangement joins TRBV7-2 to TRBJ2-7; 9 positions agree with TRBD2. V trimming: 5 bases; J trimming: 6 bases; junction bases outside the gene matches: 8. There are 14 residues in the CDR3. Germline assignment: CDR1 SGHTA and CDR2 FQGNSA. The CDR3 loop is CASSPDSGRGEQYF. The CDR3 nucleotides are TGTGCCAGCAGCCCCGATAGCGGGAGAGGCGAGCAGTACTTC.

The genes are TRBV6-5 and TRBJ1-1; D may be TRBD1 (5 bases). The V end was cut by 5 bases, the J end by 8 bases, with 18 bases between. The CDR3 sequence is 14 residues long. Germline CDR1 MNHEY, CDR2 SVGAGI. In DNA, the CDR3 is TGTGCCAGCAGTATCCGGGGGAGCCGGGCGGAAGCTTTCTTT. This translates into CASSIRGSRAEAFF.

This chain connects TRBV11-2 to TRBJ2-3; 10 bases are a match to TRBD2. Germline CDR1 is SGHAT and CDR2 is FQNNGV. CDR3 size: 17 residues. J gave up 5 bases and V 5 bases, and 13 bases lay outside the gene matches. CDR3 in amino acids: CASSPGLASGGGDTQYF. The CDR3 DNA is TGTGCCAGCAGCCCTGGCCTGGCTAGCGGGGGCGGAGATACGCAGTATTTT. Filled out from reference TRBV11-2 and TRBJ2-3, the complete variable domain reads EAGVAQSPRYKIIEKRQSVAFWCNPISGHATLYWYQQILGQGPKLLIQFQNNGVVDDSQLPKDRFSAERLKGVDSTLKIQPAKLEDSAVYLCASSPGLASGGGDTQYFGPGTRLTVL.

The chain is built from TRBV2 and TRBJ2-1; no clear D. Germline CDR1 SNHLY, CDR2 FYNNEI. The V gene lost 6 bases and the J gene lost 10 bases, with 10 bases spanning the gap. The length of the CDR3 is 11 residues. CDR3: CASSYAIEQFF. CDR3 in DNA: TGTGCCAGCAGCTACGCAATCGAGCAGTTCTTC. The full variable domain, completed using reference TRBV2 and TRBJ2-1, is EPEVTQTPSHQVTQMGQEVILRCVPISNHLYFYWYRQILGQKVEFLVSFYNNEISEKSEIFDDQFSVERPDGSNFTLKIRSTKLEDSAMYFCASSYAIEQFFGPGTRLTVL.

The chain employs TRBV15 and TRBJ2-7; possible D gene TRBD1, 5 bases. The germline V gene encodes CDR1 LNHNV and CDR2 YYDKDF (reference sequence). The CDR3 contains 15 residues. V lost 3 bases and J lost 2, with 14 bases in between. CDR3 protein: CATSRSQGQAYEQYF. The DNA for the CDR3 is TGTGCCACCAGCAGGTCTCAGGGTCAGGCCTACGAGCAGTACTTC.

The V call is TRBV27, the J call TRBJ1-2; TRBD1 aligns across 9 bases. The CDR3 is made up of 14 amino acids. Germline loops: CDR1 MNHEY, CDR2 SMNVEV (reference sequence). V dropped 4 bases and J dropped 6; count of bases not matched to a gene: 6. DNA for the CDR3: TGTGCCAGCAGTTCCGGACAGGGGTGGAATGGCTACACCTTC. This sequence encodes CASSSGQGWNGYTF.

The V call is TRBV7-8, the J call TRBJ2-5; TRBD1 agrees at 9 bases. The length of the CDR3 is 17 residues. Per germline, CDR1 SGHVS and CDR2 FQNEAQ. V was clipped by 2 bases and J by 5 bases; unmatched bases: 12. CDR3 in DNA: TGTGCCAGCAGCTTAATGCCGACCTGGACAGGGGAGGAGACCCAGTACTTC. Protein sequence: CASSLMPTWTGEETQYF. The whole variable domain, remainder taken from reference TRBV7-8 and TRBJ2-5, is GAGVSQSPRYKVAKRGQDVALRCDPISGHVSLFWYQQALGQGPEFLTYFQNEAQLDKSGLPSDRFFAERPEGSVSTLKIQRTQQEDSAVYLCASSLMPTWTGEETQYFGPGTRLLVL.

The genes are TRBV18 and TRBJ2-1; possibly TRBD2 for D (6 bases). Germline values: CDR1 KGHSH, CDR2 LQKENI. Trimming took 0 bases from V and 6 from J, leaving 12 bases between them. This CDR3 region has 15 residues. The CDR3 nucleotides read TGTGCCAGCTCACCACCGGGACTGGTAACCAATGAGCAGTTCTTC. Protein: CASSPPGLVTNEQFF. The whole variable domain, filled in from reference TRBV18 and TRBJ2-1, reads NAGVMQNPRHLVRRRGQEARLRCSPMKGHSHVYWYRQLPEEGLKFMVYLQKENIIDESGMPKERFSAEFPKEGPSILRIQQVVRGDSAAYFCASSPPGLVTNEQFFGPGTRLTVL.